These 3 T cell receptor beta chains came from one sample sequenced in a study of graft-versus-host responses after intestinal transplantation. Clones were read by immunoSEQ multiplex PCR, and TCRdb kept only the in-frame ones, dropping some. The repertoire consists of some 13,000 clones, with 74% occurring once and the leading ten covering 7.2%. Graft material was processed, releasing intraepithelial and lamina propria lymphocytes. Sequenced material: ileum tissue, taken 16 days after intestinal transplant. All receptors derive from a human patient who received an intestinal transplant, so some T cells may come from the graft donor.

V and J are TRBV6-5 and TRBJ2-1; 9 nucleotides agree with TRBD2. The V gene's germline CDR1 is MNHEY and CDR2 SVGAGI. There are 15 residues in the CDR3. After removal of 3 bases from V and 6 bases from J, the junction contained 6 bases not matched to a gene. CDR3 protein: CASSYSGSRSNEQFF. CDR3 in DNA: TGTGCCAGCAGTTATAGCGGGAGTCGGTCCAATGAGCAGTTCTTC.

The chain employs TRBV18 and TRBJ1-2; 12 bases are shared with TRBD1. V was clipped by 3 bases and J by 3 bases; unmatched bases: 2. Germline V gene sequence: CDR1 KGHSH, CDR2 LQKENI. The length of the CDR3 is 15 residues. Here the CDR3 DNA reads TGTGCCAGCTCACCTGGGACAGGGGGCCACTATGGCTACACCTTC. Translation gives CASSPGTGGHYGYTF.

There are a few counts of this clone. The chain uses TRBV11-2 and TRBJ2-7; 8 nucleotides match TRBD2. V lost 5 bases, J lost 7 bases, and 19 bases stayed unmatched. Germline CDR1 reads SGHAT; CDR2 reads FQNNGV. The CDR3 runs to 17 residues. The CDR3 region has the DNA TGTGCCAGCAGCCCCATAGGTATTCGGGGGGGCTCTGGGGAGCAGTACTTC. Its translation is CASSPIGIRGGSGEQYF.